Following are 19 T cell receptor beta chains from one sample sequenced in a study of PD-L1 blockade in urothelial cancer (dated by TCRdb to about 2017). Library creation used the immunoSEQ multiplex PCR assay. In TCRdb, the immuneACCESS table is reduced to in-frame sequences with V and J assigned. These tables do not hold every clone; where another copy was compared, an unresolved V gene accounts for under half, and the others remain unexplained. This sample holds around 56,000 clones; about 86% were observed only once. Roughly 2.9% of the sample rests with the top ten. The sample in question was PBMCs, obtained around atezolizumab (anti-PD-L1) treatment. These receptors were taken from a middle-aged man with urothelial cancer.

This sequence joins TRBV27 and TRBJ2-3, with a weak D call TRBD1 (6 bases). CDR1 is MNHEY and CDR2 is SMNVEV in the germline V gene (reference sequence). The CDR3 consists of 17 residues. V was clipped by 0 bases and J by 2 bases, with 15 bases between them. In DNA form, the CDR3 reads TGTGCCAGCAGTTTATCGAGGTGGGCAGGGGTCACAGATACGCAGTATTTT. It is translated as CASSLSRWAGVTDTQYF.

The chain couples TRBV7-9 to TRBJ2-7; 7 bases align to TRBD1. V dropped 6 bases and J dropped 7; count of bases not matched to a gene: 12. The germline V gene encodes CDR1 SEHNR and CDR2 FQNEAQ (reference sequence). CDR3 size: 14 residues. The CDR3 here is CASSSTGRRGEQYF. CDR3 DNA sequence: TGTGCCAGCAGTTCGACAGGGAGACGGGGAGAGCAGTACTTC. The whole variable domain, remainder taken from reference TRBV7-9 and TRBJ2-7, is DTGVSQNPRHKITKRGQNVTFRCDPISEHNRLYWYRQTLGQGPEFLTYFQNEAQLEKSRLLSDRFSAERPKGSFSTLEIQRTEQGDSAMYLCASSSTGRRGEQYFGPGTRLTVT.

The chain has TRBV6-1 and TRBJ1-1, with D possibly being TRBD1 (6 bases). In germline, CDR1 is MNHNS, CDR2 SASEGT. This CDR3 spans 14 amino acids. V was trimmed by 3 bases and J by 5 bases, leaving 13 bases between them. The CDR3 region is CASSERRTVTEAFF. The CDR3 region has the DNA TGTGCCAGCAGTGAGCGGAGGACAGTTACTGAAGCTTTCTTT.

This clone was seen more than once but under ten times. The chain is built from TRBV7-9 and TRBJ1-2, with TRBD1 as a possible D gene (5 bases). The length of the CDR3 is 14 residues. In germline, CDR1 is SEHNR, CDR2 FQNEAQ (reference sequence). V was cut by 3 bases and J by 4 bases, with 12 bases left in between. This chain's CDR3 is CASSLGGTPYGYTF. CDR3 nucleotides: TGTGCCAGCAGCTTGGGGGGGACTCCCTATGGCTACACCTTC.

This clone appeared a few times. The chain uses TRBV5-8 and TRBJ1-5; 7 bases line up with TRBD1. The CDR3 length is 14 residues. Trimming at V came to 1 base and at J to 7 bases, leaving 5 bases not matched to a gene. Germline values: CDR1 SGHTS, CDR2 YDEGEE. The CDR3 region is CASSLRGHGQPQHF. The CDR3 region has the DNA TGTGCCAGCAGCTTGAGGGGGCATGGGCAGCCCCAGCATTTT.

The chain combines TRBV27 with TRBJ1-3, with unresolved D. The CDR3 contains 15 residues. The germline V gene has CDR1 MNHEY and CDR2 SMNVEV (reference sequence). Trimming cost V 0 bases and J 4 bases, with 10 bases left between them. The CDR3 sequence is CASSLSKQRGNTIYF. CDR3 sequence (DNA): TGTGCCAGCAGTTTATCGAAACAGAGAGGAAACACCATATATTTT.

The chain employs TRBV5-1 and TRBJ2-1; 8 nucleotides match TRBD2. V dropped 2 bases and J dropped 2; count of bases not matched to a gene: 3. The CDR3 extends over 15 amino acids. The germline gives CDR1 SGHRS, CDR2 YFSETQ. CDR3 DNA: TGCGCCAGCAGCTTAGCGGGAGTCCCCTACAATGAGCAGTTCTTC. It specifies CASSLAGVPYNEQFF.

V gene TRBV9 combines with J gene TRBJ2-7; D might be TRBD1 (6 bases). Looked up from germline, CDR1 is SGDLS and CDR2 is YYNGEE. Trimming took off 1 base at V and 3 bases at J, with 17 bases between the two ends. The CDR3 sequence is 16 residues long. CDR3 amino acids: CASSVPGQLENYEQYF. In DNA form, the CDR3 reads TGTGCCAGCAGCGTACCCGGACAGCTCGAGAACTACGAGCAGTACTTC. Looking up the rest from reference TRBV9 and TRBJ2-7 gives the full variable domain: DSGVTQTPKHLITATGQRVTLRCSPRSGDLSVYWYQQSLDQGLQFLIQYYNGEERAKGNILERFSAQQFPDLHSELNLSSLELGDSALYFCASSVPGQLENYEQYFGPGTRLTVT.

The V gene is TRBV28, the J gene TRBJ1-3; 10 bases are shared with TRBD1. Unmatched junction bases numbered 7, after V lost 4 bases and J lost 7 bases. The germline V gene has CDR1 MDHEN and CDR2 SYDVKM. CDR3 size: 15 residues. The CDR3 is CASSSTGTGVNTIYF. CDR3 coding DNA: TGTGCCAGCAGTTCCACCGGGACAGGGGTCAACACCATATATTTT.

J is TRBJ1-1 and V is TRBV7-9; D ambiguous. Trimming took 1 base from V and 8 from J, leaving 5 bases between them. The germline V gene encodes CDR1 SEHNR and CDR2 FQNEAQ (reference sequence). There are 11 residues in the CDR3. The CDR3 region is CASSLETEAFF. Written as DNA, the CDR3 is TGTGCCAGCAGCTTAGAGACAGAAGCTTTCTTT.

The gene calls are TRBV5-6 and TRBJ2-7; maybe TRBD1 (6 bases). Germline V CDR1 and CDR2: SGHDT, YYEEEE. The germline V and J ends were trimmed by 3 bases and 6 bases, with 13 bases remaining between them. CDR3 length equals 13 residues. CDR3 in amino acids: CASSYRDKLEQYF. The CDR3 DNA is TGTGCCAGCAGCTACCGGGACAAACTCGAGCAGTACTTC.

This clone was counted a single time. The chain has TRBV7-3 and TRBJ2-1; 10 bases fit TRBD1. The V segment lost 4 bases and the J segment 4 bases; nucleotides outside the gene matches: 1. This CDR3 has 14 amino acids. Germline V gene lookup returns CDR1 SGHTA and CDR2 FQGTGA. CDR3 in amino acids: CASSWTGGYNEQFF. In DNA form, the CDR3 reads TGTGCCAGCAGCTGGACAGGGGGTTACAATGAGCAGTTCTTC.

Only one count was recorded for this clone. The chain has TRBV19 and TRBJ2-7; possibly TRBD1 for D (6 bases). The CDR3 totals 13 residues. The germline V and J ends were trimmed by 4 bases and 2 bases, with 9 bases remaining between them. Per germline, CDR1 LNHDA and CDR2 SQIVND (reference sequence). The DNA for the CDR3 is TGTGCCAGTAGTACGACAGGACCCTACGAGCAGTACTTC. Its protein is CASSTTGPYEQYF.

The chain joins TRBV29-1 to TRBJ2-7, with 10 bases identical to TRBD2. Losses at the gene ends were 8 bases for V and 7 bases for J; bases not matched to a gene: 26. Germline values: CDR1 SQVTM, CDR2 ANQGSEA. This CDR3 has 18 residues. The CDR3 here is CSPPGRLAGSRSYEEQYF. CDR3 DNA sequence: TGCAGCCCTCCAGGGAGACTAGCGGGCTCCAGGTCCTACGAAGAGCAGTACTTC.

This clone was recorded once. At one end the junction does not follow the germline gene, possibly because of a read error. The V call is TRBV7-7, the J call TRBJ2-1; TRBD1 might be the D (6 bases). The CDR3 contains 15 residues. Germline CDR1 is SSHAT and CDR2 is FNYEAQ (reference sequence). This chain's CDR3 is CASSLTGTPNNEQFF. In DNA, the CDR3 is TGTGCTAGCAGCCTCACCGGGACACCGAACAATGAGCAGTTCTTC.

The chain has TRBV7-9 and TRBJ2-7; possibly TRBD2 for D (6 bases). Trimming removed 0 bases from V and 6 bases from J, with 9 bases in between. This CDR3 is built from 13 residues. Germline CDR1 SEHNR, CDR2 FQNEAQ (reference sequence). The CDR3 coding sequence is TGTGCCAGCAGCTTAGCGGGAGGAGTCGAGCAGTACTTC. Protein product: CASSLAGGVEQYF.

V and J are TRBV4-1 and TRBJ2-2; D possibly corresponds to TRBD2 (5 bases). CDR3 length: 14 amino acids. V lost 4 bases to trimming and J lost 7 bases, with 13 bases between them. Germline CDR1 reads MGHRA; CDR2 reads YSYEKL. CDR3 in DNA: TGCGCCAGCAGCCCCTCCCGGGAAAACGGGGAGCTGTTTTTT. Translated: CASSPSRENGELFF.

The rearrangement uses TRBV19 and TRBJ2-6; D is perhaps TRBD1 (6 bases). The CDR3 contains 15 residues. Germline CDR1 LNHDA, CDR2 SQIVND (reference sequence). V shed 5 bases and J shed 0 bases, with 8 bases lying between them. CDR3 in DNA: TGTGCCAGTAGTCAACAGGGCTCTGGGGCCAACGTCCTGACTTTC. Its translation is CASSQQGSGANVLTF.

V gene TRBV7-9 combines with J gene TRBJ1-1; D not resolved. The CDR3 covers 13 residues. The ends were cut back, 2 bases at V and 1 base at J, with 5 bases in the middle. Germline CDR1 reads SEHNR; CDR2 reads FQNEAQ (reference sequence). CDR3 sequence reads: CASSLSGNTEAFF. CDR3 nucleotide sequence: TGTGCCAGCAGCTTATCAGGGAACACTGAAGCTTTCTTT.